Listed here are 7 T cell receptor beta chains from one sample, sequenced in a study of T cell repertoires in cytomegalovirus infection. No cognate antigen is known for these TCRs. MiXCR, run by TCRdb on the reads, gives a single entry per CDR3 protein. This sample has some 940,000 distinct CDR3 sequences, with roughly 30% found just once. The starting material was cultured CD8+ T cells from PBMCs, obtained from culture after CMV antigen stimulation. These receptors all stem from a human donor in good health (CMV status not recorded). Some clones in this sample may be carry-over from other donors' samples.

The gene calls are TRBV2 and TRBJ2-7; no definite D call. CDR1 SNHLY and CDR2 FYNNEI come from the germline V gene. CDR3 size: 12 residues. Deletions cut 7 bases from V and 3 bases from J, with 10 bases between. The CDR3 spells CASIMGIYEQYF. In DNA form, the CDR3 reads TGTGCCAGCATAATGGGCATCTACGAGCAGTACTTC.

A remark on this clonotype: The junction differs from germline at one of its ends, possibly a read error. The chain joins TRBV9 to TRBJ1-5; 7 positions match TRBD1. In germline, CDR1 is SGDLS, CDR2 YYNGEE. The CDR3 length is 15 residues. The CDR3 protein is CSSSVGTASNQPQHF. The CDR3 DNA follows: TGTTCCAGCAGCGTGGGGACAGCGAGCAATCAGCCCCAGCATTTT.

This chain connects TRBV6-2 or TRBV6-3 to TRBJ2-5, with D unclear. The CDR3 is 11 residues long. The germline gives CDR1 MNHEY, CDR2 SVGEGT. V was pared by 8 bases and J by 4 bases, with 8 bases between. CDR3: CASQLGETQYF. CDR3 nucleotides: TGTGCCAGCCAGTTGGGAGAGACCCAGTACTTC.

The chain links TRBV20-1 to TRBJ1-2; D remains unclear. This CDR3 is built from 12 residues. Germline V gene lookup returns CDR1 DFQATT and CDR2 SNEGSKA (reference sequence). The V end lost 6 bases, the J end lost 1 base, and 9 bases lay between the germline ends. CDR3 in DNA: TGCAGTGCCGCTTGGAGTAACTATGGCTACACCTTC. Its protein is CSAAWSNYGYTF.

This clonotype was picked up a small number of times. V gene TRBV6-1 combines with J gene TRBJ2-5; 7 nucleotides agree with TRBD2. CDR1 MNHNS and CDR2 SASEGT come from the germline V gene. V was pared by 5 bases and J by 3 bases, with 9 bases of the junction left unmatched. The CDR3 is made up of 15 amino acids. CDR3 sequence: CASSPSMGGEETQYF. CDR3 DNA: TGTGCCAGCAGTCCCTCCATGGGAGGGGAAGAGACCCAGTACTTC.

For this clonotype: Since no conserved phenylalanine or tryptophan closes the CDR3, a read error is the likely cause. The V and J genes are TRBV6-8 and TRBJ1-1; D perhaps matches TRBD1 (5 bases). Trimming left V 2 bases short and J 1 base short, with 14 bases between. CDR1 is MNHGY, CDR2 SAAAGT, per germline. The CDR3 loop spans 16 amino acids. The CDR3 region is CASSYRASGGNTEAFL. As DNA, the CDR3 is TGTGCCAGCAGTTACAGAGCATCTGGGGGGAACACTGAAGCTTTCCTT.

The rearrangement joins TRBV12-3 or TRBV12-4 to TRBJ2-7, with 9 bases identical to TRBD1. This CDR3 is 14 amino acids long. The ends lost 6 bases at V and 5 bases at J; junction bases unmatched: 8. The CDR3 region has the DNA TGTGCCAGCAGACCTGGGACAGGGCTCAACGAGCAGTACTTC. This translates into CASRPGTGLNEQYF.